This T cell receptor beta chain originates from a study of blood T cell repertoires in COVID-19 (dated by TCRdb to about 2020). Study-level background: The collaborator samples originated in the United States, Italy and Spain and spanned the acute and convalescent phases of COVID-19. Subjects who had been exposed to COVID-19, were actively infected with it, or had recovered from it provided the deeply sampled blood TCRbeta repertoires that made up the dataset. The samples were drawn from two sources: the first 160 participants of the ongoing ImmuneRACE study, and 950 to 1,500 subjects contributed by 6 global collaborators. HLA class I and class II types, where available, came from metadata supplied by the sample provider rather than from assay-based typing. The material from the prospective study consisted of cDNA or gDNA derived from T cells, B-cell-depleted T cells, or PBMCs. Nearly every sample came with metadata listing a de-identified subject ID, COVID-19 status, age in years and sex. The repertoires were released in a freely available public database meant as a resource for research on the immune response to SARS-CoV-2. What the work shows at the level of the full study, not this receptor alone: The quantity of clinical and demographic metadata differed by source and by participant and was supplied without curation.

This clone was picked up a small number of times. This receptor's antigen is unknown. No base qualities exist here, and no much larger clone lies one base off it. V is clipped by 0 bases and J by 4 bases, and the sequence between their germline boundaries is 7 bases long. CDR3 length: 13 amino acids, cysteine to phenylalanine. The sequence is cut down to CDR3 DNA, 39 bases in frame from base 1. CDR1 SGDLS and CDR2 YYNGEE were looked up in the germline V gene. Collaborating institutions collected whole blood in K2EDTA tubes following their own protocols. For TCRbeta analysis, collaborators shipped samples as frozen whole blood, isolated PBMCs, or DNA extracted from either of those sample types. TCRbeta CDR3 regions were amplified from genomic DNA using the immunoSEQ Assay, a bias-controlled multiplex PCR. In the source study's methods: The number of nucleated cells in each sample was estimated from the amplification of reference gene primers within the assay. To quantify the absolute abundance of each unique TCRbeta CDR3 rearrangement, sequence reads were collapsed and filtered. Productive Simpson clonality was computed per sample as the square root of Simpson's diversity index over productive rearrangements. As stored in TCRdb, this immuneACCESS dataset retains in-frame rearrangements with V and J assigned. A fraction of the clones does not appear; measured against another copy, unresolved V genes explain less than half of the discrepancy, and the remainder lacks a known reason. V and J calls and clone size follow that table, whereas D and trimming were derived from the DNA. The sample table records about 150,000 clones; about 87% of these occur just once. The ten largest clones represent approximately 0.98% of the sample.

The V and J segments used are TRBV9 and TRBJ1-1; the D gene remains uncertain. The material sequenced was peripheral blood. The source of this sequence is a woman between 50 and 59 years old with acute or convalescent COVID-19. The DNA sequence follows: TGTGCCAGCAGCGTAGACTTACGCACTGAAGCTTTCTTT. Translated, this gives CASSVDLRTEAFF.